This T cell receptor beta chain is drawn from a study of identical twins. This clonotype showed up just a few times. TCRdb processed the 5' RACE reads anew with MiXCR; each CDR3 protein has one entry. The table lists roughly 720,000 distinct CDR3 sequences, 18% of them singletons. Between the trimmed V and J ends, which lost 0 bases and 3 bases, there was a span of 14 bases. The CDR3 runs 16 residues. The germline gives CDR1 SEHNR, CDR2 FQNEAQ (reference sequence). This same sample was also taken into another study, of T cells expressing NK-cell markers. Turning to that study: Seven donors tested HCMV-seropositive and one tested seronegative among the eight sequenced. A range of 1.0-7.0% of CD8+ T cells consisted of dominant NKG2C+ clonotypes in about six donors.

The V gene is TRBV7-9, the J gene TRBJ1-1; D gene unclear. The receptor was derived from a woman younger than 35 in good health. The specimen was PBMCs. In DNA, the CDR3 is TGTGCCAGCAGCTTAGCGCTGGGAGGGCTACACACTGAAGCTTTCTTT. Translation: CASSLALGGLHTEAFF.